Listed here are 19 T cell receptor beta chains from one sample, sequenced in a study of CD8+ T cells in alopecia areata. RNA was extracted and reverse transcribed into cDNA as the sequencing template. The method was immunoSEQ multiplex PCR; TCRdb's version includes in-frame clones alone and lacks a portion of them. Of 150,000 or so clones in the sample, approximately 65% were seen once. Treatment indicated: oral pan-JAK inhibitor, 5-10 mg twice daily. The sample was CD4+ T cells sorted from blood, taken at week 4, from a patient treated with tofacitinib. Receptor source: a human donor with alopecia areata.

The rearrangement links TRBV6-6 to TRBJ2-3, with D unresolved. Germline CDR1 reads MNHNY; CDR2 reads SVGAGI (reference sequence). CDR3 length: 12 residues. The V end lost 0 bases, the J end lost 4 bases, and 2 bases lay between the germline ends. The CDR3 sequence: CASSYSSDTQYF. CDR3 coding DNA: TGTGCCAGCAGTTACTCGTCAGATACGCAGTATTTT.

The chain recombines TRBV30 with TRBJ2-1; D is unresolved. Germline values: CDR1 GTSNPN, CDR2 SVGIG (reference sequence). This CDR3 region has 14 residues. V was clipped by 2 bases and J by 9 bases, with 17 bases between them. CDR3: CAWSISSPAFEQFF. For the CDR3, the DNA is TGTGCCTGGAGTATTAGCTCTCCCGCTTTTGAGCAGTTCTTC. The complete variable domain, with remaining parts taken from reference TRBV30 and TRBJ2-1, reads SQTIHQWPATLVQPVGSPLSLECTVEGTSNPNLYWYRQAAGRGLQLLFYSVGIGQISSEVPQNLSASRPQDRQFILSSKKLLLSDSGFYLCAWSISSPAFEQFFGPGTRLTVL.

The chain uses TRBV10-3 and TRBJ1-5; TRBD1 matches 8 bases. The ends lost 7 bases at V and 7 bases at J; junction bases unmatched: 6. Germline V CDR1 and CDR2: ENHRY, SYGVKD. The CDR3 has 13 residues. The DNA of the CDR3 is TGTGCCATCACCCCGGACAGGGAACAGCCCCAGCATTTT. Translated: CAITPDREQPQHF.

The genes are TRBV30 and TRBJ2-6; D gene ambiguous. Germline V gives CDR1 GTSNPN, CDR2 SVGIG (reference sequence). The CDR3 length is 15 residues. The V end was cut by 3 bases, the J end by 0 bases, with 9 bases between. In nucleotides, the CDR3 is TGTGCCTGGAGCTTACGAAACTCTGGGGCCAACGTCCTGACTTTC. Protein: CAWSLRNSGANVLTF.

The CDR3 sequence is CASSEGGDNQPQHF. The CDR3 DNA sequence: TGTGCCAGCAGTGAAGGGGGAGACAATCAGCCCCAGCATTTT. This rearrangement joins TRBV6-5 to TRBJ1-5, with D perhaps matching TRBD1 (6 bases). This CDR3 is built from 14 residues. Germline CDR1 is MNHEY and CDR2 is SVGAGI. V lost 5 bases and J 3 bases, leaving 11 bases between the germline ends.

J is TRBJ1-1 and V is TRBV7-3; D remains unclear. This CDR3 is built from 14 residues. Trimming cost V 5 bases and J 3 bases, with 13 bases left between them. The germline V gene encodes CDR1 SGHTA and CDR2 FQGTGA. CDR3 bases: TGTGCCAGCAGCCCAAACCGGGGATACACTGAAGCTTTCTTT. This translates into CASSPNRGYTEAFF. Drawing the rest from reference TRBV7-3 and TRBJ1-1, the complete variable domain is GAGVSQTPSNKVTEKGKYVELRCDPISGHTALYWYRQSLGQGPEFLIYFQGTGAADDSGLPNDRFFAVRPEGSVSTLKIQRTERGDSAVYLCASSPNRGYTEAFFGQGTRLTVV.

The rearrangement links TRBV2 to TRBJ1-2; TRBD1 aligns across 10 bases. Germline lookup yields CDR1 SNHLY and CDR2 FYNNEI. V shed 2 bases and J 4 bases; nucleotides not matched to a gene: 4. CDR3 length: 15 amino acids. The CDR3 bases are TGTGCCAGCAGTGAATACAGGGACAGGGGCTATGGCTACACCTTC. This sequence encodes CASSEYRDRGYGYTF.

V and J are TRBV27 and TRBJ2-3; TRBD1 is a possible D gene (6 bases). V was pared by 5 bases and J by 1 base, with 10 bases between. The CDR3 is 14 residues long. Germline V gene lookup returns CDR1 MNHEY and CDR2 SMNVEV (reference sequence). CDR3: CASSTRTGTDTQYF. CDR3 sequence (DNA): TGTGCCAGCAGTACGCGGACAGGCACAGATACGCAGTATTTT.

V gene TRBV29-1 combines with J gene TRBJ2-2; TRBD2 aligns across 15 bases. CDR3 length: 15 amino acids. The ends lost 4 bases at V and 5 bases at J; junction bases unmatched: 2. Germline CDR1 is SQVTM and CDR2 is ANQGSEA. The CDR3 bases are TGCAGCGTTGTGGGACTAGCGGGGGGAACCGGGGAGCTGTTTTTT. Translating gives CSVVGLAGGTGELFF.

Points on this clone: The same CDR3 can be traced to other DNA sequences in this sample. This chain connects TRBV6-5 to TRBJ2-7; no clear D. The V and J ends lost 6 bases and 4 bases respectively, with 13 bases between them. This CDR3 contains 13 residues. Germline assignment: CDR1 MNHEY and CDR2 SVGAGI. Here the CDR3 DNA reads TGTGCCAGCAGCCGGCAAATACCATACGAGCAGTACTTC. Translated: CASSRQIPYEQYF.

The chain employs TRBV6-5 and TRBJ2-3; D tentatively reads TRBD1 or TRBD2 (6 bases each). Germline V gene lookup returns CDR1 MNHEY and CDR2 SVGAGI. CDR3 length equals 14 residues. Trimming stripped 10 bases from V and 4 bases from J, with 18 bases between. The CDR3 region has the DNA TGTGCCACCCGGGGGCGTCCGGGCTCAGATACGCAGTATTTT. Protein product: CATRGRPGSDTQYF.

The J gene is TRBJ2-4, the V gene TRBV30; D gene ambiguous. Germline CDR1 is GTSNPN and CDR2 is SVGIG (reference sequence). Trimming took 0 bases from V and 9 from J, leaving 12 bases between them. The CDR3 is 13 amino acids. CDR3 DNA: TGTGCCTGGAGTGTACGAAAGGGAACCATTCAGTACTTC. Protein sequence: CAWSVRKGTIQYF.

This rearrangement joins TRBV4-1 to TRBJ2-5; 7 bases are shared with TRBD1. This CDR3 is 13 amino acids long. Germline loops: CDR1 MGHRA, CDR2 YSYEKL. The junction had 0 bases not matched to a gene; V was cut back by 3 bases and J by 2 bases. The CDR3 DNA is TGCGCCAGCAGCCAGGGACAGCAAGAGACCCAGTACTTC. It encodes CASSQGQQETQYF.

The gene calls are TRBV29-1 and TRBJ2-4; no clear D. Germline CDR1 SQVTM, CDR2 ANQGSEA. V was pared by 5 bases and J by 3 bases, with 14 bases between. This CDR3 is built from 14 residues. Here the CDR3 reads CSVFWARDKNIQYF. CDR3 sequence (DNA): TGCAGCGTTTTCTGGGCAAGGGACAAAAACATTCAGTACTTC.

This clone was observed a few times. The chain carries TRBV29-1 and TRBJ1-1, with a possible D match to TRBD1 (5 bases). Germline V gene lookup returns CDR1 SQVTM and CDR2 ANQGSEA. Trimming removed 7 bases at V and 1 base at J, with 13 bases between. The CDR3 length is 13 residues. CDR3 protein: CSAKGAGNTEAFF. The CDR3 region has the DNA TGCAGCGCCAAAGGGGCCGGGAACACTGAAGCTTTCTTT.

This chain connects TRBV29-1 to TRBJ1-2; 8 bases line up with TRBD1. J lost 2 bases, V lost 7 bases, and 6 bases had no gene match. In germline, CDR1 is SQVTM, CDR2 ANQGSEA. The CDR3 length is 13 residues. The chain's CDR3 is CSARDRLNYGYTF. In DNA form, the CDR3 reads TGCAGCGCCCGGGACAGGTTAAACTATGGCTACACCTTC.

V gene TRBV18 combines with J gene TRBJ1-1; D is possibly TRBD1 (5 bases). CDR3 size: 14 residues. Trimming took 4 bases from V and 4 from J, leaving 13 bases between them. Per germline, CDR1 KGHSH and CDR2 LQKENI. The CDR3 spells CASSLTRVGTEAFF. CDR3 nucleotide sequence: TGTGCCAGCTCACTGACCAGGGTGGGCACTGAAGCTTTCTTT.

V usage is TRBV29-1 and J usage is TRBJ2-5, with D hard to call. CDR1 and CDR2 (germline): SQVTM, ANQGSEA. The CDR3 length is 13 residues. V was pared by 6 bases and J by 5 bases, with 16 bases between. CDR3 DNA: TGCAGCGTAGAACTGGCGGCAGTGGAGACCCAGTACTTC. It is translated as CSVELAAVETQYF.

The genes are TRBV25-1 and TRBJ1-1; 7 bases map to TRBD1. This CDR3 has 14 residues. V was pared by 6 bases and J by 5 bases, with 9 bases of the junction left unmatched. Germline V gene sequence: CDR1 MGHDK, CDR2 SYGVNS. The CDR3 DNA reads as TGTGCCAGCAGAGAGACAGGGCTATGGACTGAAGCTTTCTTT. Protein product: CASRETGLWTEAFF. The full variable domain, in which reference TRBV25-1 and TRBJ1-1 provide the parts outside the CDR3, is EADIYQTPRYLVIGTGKKITLECSQTMGHDKMYWYQQDPGMELHLIHYSYGVNSTEKGDLSSESTVSRIRTEHFPLTLESARPSHTSQYLCASRETGLWTEAFFGQGTRLTVV.